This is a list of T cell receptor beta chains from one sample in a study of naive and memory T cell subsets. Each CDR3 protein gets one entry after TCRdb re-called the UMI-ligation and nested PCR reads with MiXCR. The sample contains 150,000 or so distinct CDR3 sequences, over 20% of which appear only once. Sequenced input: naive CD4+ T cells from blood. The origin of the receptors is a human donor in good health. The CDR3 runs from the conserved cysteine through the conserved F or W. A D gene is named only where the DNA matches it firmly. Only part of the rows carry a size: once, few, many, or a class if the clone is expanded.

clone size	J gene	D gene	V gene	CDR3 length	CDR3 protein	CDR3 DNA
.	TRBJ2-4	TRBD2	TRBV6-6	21	CASSYSSSGRGGRIAKNIQYF	TGTGCCAGCAGTTATTCGTCCAGCGGGAGGGGTGGTCGAATAGCCAAAAACATTCAGTACTTC
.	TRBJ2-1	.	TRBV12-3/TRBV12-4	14	CASSLRSEYNEQFF	TGTGCCAGCAGTTTAAGGTCAGAATACAATGAGCAGTTCTTC
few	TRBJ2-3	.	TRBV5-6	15	CASSLIGGDTDTQYF	TGTGCCAGCAGCTTGATTGGCGGGGACACAGATACGCAGTATTTT
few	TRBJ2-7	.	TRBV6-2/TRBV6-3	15	CASSYPPGFSYEQYF	TGTGCCAGCAGTTACCCACCGGGCTTTTCCTACGAGCAGTACTTC
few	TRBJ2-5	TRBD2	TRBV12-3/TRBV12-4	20	CASSLAWEGLAVTSQETQYF	TGTGCCAGCAGTTTAGCGTGGGAGGGACTAGCGGTAACCTCACAAGAGACCCAGTACTTC
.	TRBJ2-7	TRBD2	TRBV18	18	CASSPLPGLAASSYEQYF	TGTGCCAGCTCACCACTCCCGGGACTAGCGGCGAGCTCCTACGAGCAGTACTTC
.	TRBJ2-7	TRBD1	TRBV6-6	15	CASSHPGTGVREQYF	TGTGCCAGCAGCCACCCCGGGACAGGGGTGAGAGAGCAGTACTTC
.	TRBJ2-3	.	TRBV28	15	CASSTSAEDTDTQYF	TGTGCCAGCAGTACCTCGGCGGAGGACACAGATACGCAGTATTTT
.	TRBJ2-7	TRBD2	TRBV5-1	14	CASSLGLAENEQYF	TGCGCCAGCAGCTTGGGACTAGCCGAGAACGAGCAGTACTTC
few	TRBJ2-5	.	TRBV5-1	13	CASSLDSQETQYF	TGCGCCAGCAGCTTGGACAGTCAAGAGACCCAGTACTTC
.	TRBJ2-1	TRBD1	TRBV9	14	CASSVDRGHNEQFF	TGTGCCAGCAGCGTAGACAGGGGGCACAATGAGCAGTTCTTC
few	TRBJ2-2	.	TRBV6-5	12	CASRGQAGELFF	TGTGCCAGCCGGGGGCAGGCCGGGGAGCTGTTTTTT
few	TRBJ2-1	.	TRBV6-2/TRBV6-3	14	CASRDPQRYNEQFF	TGTGCCAGCAGAGACCCTCAGCGGTACAATGAGCAGTTCTTC
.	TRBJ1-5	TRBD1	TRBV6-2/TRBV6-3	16	CASSFNLRDRGQPQHF	TGTGCCAGCAGTTTTAACCTGAGGGACAGGGGGCAGCCCCAGCATTTT
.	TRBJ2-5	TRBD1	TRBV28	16	CASRPPGQGVRETQYF	TGTGCCAGCAGGCCCCCGGGACAGGGGGTGAGAGAGACCCAGTACTTC
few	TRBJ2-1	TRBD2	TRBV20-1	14	CSATGLAGGGEQFF	TGCAGTGCTACGGGACTAGCGGGAGGAGGTGAGCAGTTCTTC
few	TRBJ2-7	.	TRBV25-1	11	CATTGYYEQYF	TGTGCCACCACGGGATACTACGAGCAGTACTTC
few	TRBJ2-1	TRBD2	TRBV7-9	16	CASSLKVGRIGNEQFF	TGTGCCAGCAGCTTAAAAGTCGGGAGGATCGGCAATGAGCAGTTCTTC
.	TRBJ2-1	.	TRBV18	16	CASSPGSLRTYNEQFF	TGTGCCAGCTCACCAGGATCTTTGCGGACCTACAATGAGCAGTTCTTC
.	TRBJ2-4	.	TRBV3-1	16	CASSQVGLQWVGIQYF	TGTGCCAGCAGCCAAGTTGGATTACAATGGGTTGGCATTCAGTACTTC